The rows below give T cell receptor beta chains drawn from one sample of a study of prognosis after radiotherapy for stage I lung cancer. One entry per CDR3 protein, called by TCRdb with MiXCR from the multiplex PCR reads. Among 30,000 or so distinct CDR3 sequences listed, less than 35% were seen once. This specimen consisted of PBMCs, obtained before or after stereotactic body radiation therapy (not recorded which). The receptors stem from a donor aged 50 or older with non-small cell lung cancer. Each CDR3 is given with its conserved first and last residue. The order of the fields is V gene, D gene, J gene, clone size, CDR3 protein, CDR3 DNA. A D gene is named only where the DNA matches it firmly. Clone size is not always given. Where it is, it says once, few, many or a class for expanded clones.

v_call: TRBV4-2
d_call: .
j_call: TRBJ2-7
clone_size: many
cdr3_aa: CASSQAGKMAYEQYF
cdr3_nt: TGTGCCAGCAGCCAAGCGGGGAAGATGGCCTACGAGCAGTACTTC

v_call: TRBV20-1
d_call: TRBD2
j_call: TRBJ2-5
clone_size: .
cdr3_aa: CSARDTTSPRETQYF
cdr3_nt: TGCAGTGCTAGAGATACGACTAGCCCTCGGGAGACCCAGTACTTC

v_call: TRBV7-9
d_call: .
j_call: TRBJ2-3
clone_size: .
cdr3_aa: CASSSRKERQLYTDTQYF
cdr3_nt: TGTGCCAGCAGCTCCAGAAAAGAAAGACAGTTGTACACAGATACGCAGTATTTT

v_call: TRBV4-1
d_call: .
j_call: TRBJ1-5
clone_size: medium-sized
cdr3_aa: CASSLLSPLAGGSQPQHF
cdr3_nt: TGCGCCAGCAGCCTCCTATCCCCCCTCGCGGGGGGCTCTCAGCCCCAGCATTTT

v_call: TRBV20-1
d_call: .
j_call: TRBJ2-3
clone_size: many
cdr3_aa: CSAPGGGDTQYF
cdr3_nt: TGCAGTGCCCCCGGTGGGGGCGATACGCAGTATTTT

v_call: TRBV6-2/TRBV6-3
d_call: .
j_call: TRBJ2-7
clone_size: .
cdr3_aa: CASSDEKLGALAYEQYF
cdr3_nt: TGTGCCAGCAGTGACGAGAAGCTGGGGGCCCTGGCCTACGAGCAGTACTTC

v_call: TRBV24-1
d_call: .
j_call: TRBJ2-1
clone_size: .
cdr3_aa: CATSDLTLAASSYNEQFF
cdr3_nt: TGTGCCACCAGTGATTTGACATTGGCCGCGAGCTCCTACAATGAGCAGTTCTTC

v_call: TRBV20-1
d_call: TRBD2
j_call: TRBJ2-1
clone_size: .
cdr3_aa: CSASPLSGIYNEQFF
cdr3_nt: TGCAGTGCTAGCCCACTAAGCGGGATTTACAATGAGCAGTTCTTC

v_call: TRBV15
d_call: .
j_call: TRBJ1-1
clone_size: .
cdr3_aa: CATSRSRTGNTEAFF
cdr3_nt: TGTGCCACCAGCAGAAGTCGGACGGGGAACACTGAAGCTTTCTTT

v_call: TRBV29-1
d_call: .
j_call: TRBJ2-5
clone_size: many
cdr3_aa: CSVGDRRETQYF
cdr3_nt: TGCAGCGTTGGTGACAGACGAGAGACCCAGTACTTC

v_call: TRBV19
d_call: .
j_call: TRBJ2-7
clone_size: many
cdr3_aa: CASMARGGQSLDEQYF
cdr3_nt: TGTGCCAGTATGGCCCGAGGGGGGCAATCCCTTGACGAGCAGTACTTC

v_call: TRBV27
d_call: TRBD2
j_call: TRBJ2-7
clone_size: many
cdr3_aa: CASGLGDYEQYF
cdr3_nt: TGTGCCAGCGGACTAGGGGACTACGAGCAGTACTTC

v_call: TRBV30
d_call: .
j_call: TRBJ2-7
clone_size: few
cdr3_aa: CAWADSYEQYF
cdr3_nt: TGTGCCTGGGCGGACAGCTACGAGCAGTACTTC

v_call: TRBV9
d_call: .
j_call: TRBJ2-5
clone_size: few
cdr3_aa: CASSVAGAVETQYF
cdr3_nt: TGTGCCAGCAGCGTAGCAGGGGCCGTGGAGACCCAGTACTTC

v_call: TRBV7-2
d_call: TRBD2
j_call: TRBJ2-3
clone_size: many
cdr3_aa: CASSFVPTSGSFPDTQYF
cdr3_nt: TGTGCCAGCAGCTTTGTACCGACTAGCGGGAGTTTTCCAGATACGCAGTATTTT

v_call: TRBV4-1
d_call: .
j_call: TRBJ2-2
clone_size: many
cdr3_aa: CASSQEPPGNTGELFF
cdr3_nt: TGCGCCAGCAGCCAAGAGCCCCCAGGGAACACCGGGGAGCTGTTTTTT

v_call: TRBV7-7
d_call: .
j_call: TRBJ2-2
clone_size: many
cdr3_aa: CASSVTDGNTGELFF
cdr3_nt: TGTGCCAGCAGCGTTACGGACGGGAACACCGGGGAGCTGTTTTTT

v_call: TRBV5-1
d_call: TRBD1
j_call: TRBJ1-4
clone_size: many
cdr3_aa: CASSFRTGTNEKLFF
cdr3_nt: TGCGCCAGCAGCTTCCGGACAGGGACTAATGAAAAACTGTTTTTT

v_call: TRBV2
d_call: TRBD1
j_call: TRBJ1-5
clone_size: .
cdr3_aa: CASSKQGADHPLHF
cdr3_nt: TGTGCCAGCAGTAAGCAGGGGGCCGATCATCCCCTGCATTTT

v_call: TRBV2
d_call: .
j_call: TRBJ1-5
clone_size: .
cdr3_aa: CASTSRVAQPQHF
cdr3_nt: TGTGCCAGCACTTCCAGGGTTGCTCAGCCCCAGCATTTT